This TCR beta chain was found in a study of blood T cell repertoires in COVID-19. For the study at large: Italy, Spain and the United States were the sources of the convalescent and acute COVID-19 samples.

Libraries were prepared by immunoSEQ multiplex PCR; TCRdb keeps only in-frame clonotypes and omits some of them. Of 130,000 to 150,000 clones listed, more than 80% are singletons. This CDR3 spans 14 amino acids. CDR1 and CDR2 from the germline V gene are KGHSH and LQKENI. V was clipped by 6 bases and J by 3 bases, with 12 bases between them. The sequence came from a human donor with acute or convalescent COVID-19. The donor label of this sample is uncertain. Material: peripheral blood. The chain couples TRBV18 to TRBJ1-5; the D gene is possibly TRBD1 (6 bases). The CDR3 coding sequence is TGTGCCAGCTCCACGGACAGACTCAATCAGCCCCAGCATTTT. Residues: CASSTDRLNQPQHF.